The 31 T cell receptor beta chains presented below share a single source sample, sequenced in a study of blood T cell repertoires in COVID-19. Repertoires were generated with immunoSEQ multiplex PCR, while TCRdb's copy carries only in-frame clones and drops some. The repertoire holds approximately 210,000 clones, with around four fifths as singletons. Sequenced: peripheral blood. The receptors derive from a man aged 45-65 years with active or convalescent COVID-19.

The chain uses TRBV7-2 and TRBJ2-3; unclear D gene. The CDR3 is 14 amino acids. The V and J ends lost 6 bases and 4 bases respectively, with 14 bases between them. Germline V lookup: CDR1 SGHTA, CDR2 FQGNSA. The CDR3 nucleotides are TGTGCCAGCAGGTCGGGTGGGTTGGCAGATACGCAGTATTTT. It codes for CASRSGGLADTQYF. Together with reference TRBV7-2 and TRBJ2-3, the CDR3 gives the full variable domain: GAGVSQSPSNKVTEKGKDVELRCDPISGHTALYWYRQSLGQGLEFLIYFQGNSAPDKSGLPSDRFSAERTGGSVSTLTIQRTQQEDSAVYLCASRSGGLADTQYFGPGTRLTVL.

The gene calls are TRBV27 and TRBJ2-1, with a weak D call TRBD2 (5 bases). V lost 3 bases and J 4 bases, leaving 16 bases between the germline ends. Looked up from germline, CDR1 is MNHEY and CDR2 is SMNVEV (reference sequence). This CDR3 is built from 16 residues. The CDR3 region has the DNA TGTGCCAGCAGTTTGAGGCAGGAGGAATTTTACAATGAGCAGTTCTTC. This translates into CASSLRQEEFYNEQFF.

The J gene is TRBJ2-5, the V gene TRBV7-6; D is perhaps TRBD2 (6 bases). Trimming removed 1 base from V and 1 base from J, with 10 bases in between. CDR1 and CDR2 from the germline V gene are SGHVS and FNYEAQ. The CDR3 loop spans 15 amino acids. The CDR3 DNA sequence: TGTGCCAGCAGCTTAGGGGGAGGTTTCCAAGAGACCCAGTACTTC. Translated, it gives CASSLGGGFQETQYF. The full variable domain, with the rest looked up from reference TRBV7-6 and TRBJ2-5, is GAGVSQSPRYKVTKRGQDVALRCDPISGHVSLYWYRQALGQGPEFLTYFNYEAQQDKSGLPNDRFSAERPEGSISTLTIQRTEQRDSAMYRCASSLGGGFQETQYFGPGTRLLVL.

The chain employs TRBV20-1 and TRBJ2-7; possibly TRBD2 for D (5 bases). There are 14 residues in the CDR3. The V gene lost 3 bases and the J gene lost 2 bases, with 14 bases spanning the gap. The germline V gene has CDR1 DFQATT and CDR2 SNEGSKA (reference sequence). CDR3 protein: CSASFGVVTYEQYF. The DNA of the CDR3 is TGCAGTGCTAGTTTCGGGGTAGTAACCTACGAGCAGTACTTC.

The sample holds one count of this clone. The chain is built from TRBV5-1 and TRBJ2-5; 9 bases fit TRBD1. The V segment lost 4 bases and the J segment 4 bases; nucleotides outside the gene matches: 8. This CDR3 spans 15 amino acids. Germline V CDR1 and CDR2: SGHRS, YFSETQ. The CDR3 here is CASSPDGTGSETQYF. The CDR3 DNA reads as TGCGCCAGCAGCCCAGATGGGACAGGGTCAGAGACCCAGTACTTC.

This clone has only one observation. V is TRBV3-1 (or the pseudogene TRBV3-2) and J is TRBJ2-5; TRBD1 aligns across 7 bases. The germline CDR1 and CDR2 sequences are LGHDT and YNNKEL (reference sequence). The CDR3 extends over 15 amino acids. With 1 base clipped from V and 3 bases from J, the junction kept 5 bases outside the gene matches. The CDR3 nucleotides read TGTGCCAGCAGCCAAGCCCGGGACAGTAAAGAGACCCAGTACTTC. Its translation: CASSQARDSKETQYF.

This clone was counted a few times. The J gene is TRBJ1-2, the V gene TRBV5-1; maybe TRBD1 (6 bases). CDR1 and CDR2 from the germline V gene are SGHRS and YFSETQ. V lost 2 bases, J lost 4 bases, and 12 bases lay in between. The CDR3 covers 14 residues. CDR3 amino acids: CASSFLQGSYGYTF. CDR3 in DNA: TGCGCCAGCAGCTTCCTACAGGGTTCCTATGGCTACACCTTC.

This sequence joins TRBV30 and TRBJ2-1; 11 bases fit TRBD2. CDR3 length equals 17 residues. The V and J ends lost 4 bases and 1 base, in that order; junction bases with no gene match: 9. Germline CDR1 reads GTSNPN; CDR2 reads SVGIG (reference sequence). This CDR3 is CAWTRLAGGVSYNEQFF. In DNA form, the CDR3 reads TGTGCCTGGACACGGCTAGCGGGAGGAGTGTCCTACAATGAGCAGTTCTTC.

In its sample, this clone was seen once. The chain recombines TRBV4-3 with TRBJ2-7; D is uncertain. The V gene lost 0 bases and the J gene lost 2 bases, with 5 bases spanning the gap. The CDR3 sequence is 13 residues long. Germline V gives CDR1 LGHNA, CDR2 YSLEER. The CDR3 DNA follows: TGCGCCAGCAGCCAAGATCGAGCCTACGAGCAGTACTTC. It specifies CASSQDRAYEQYF.

The chain uses TRBV7-9 and TRBJ1-5; perhaps TRBD1 as D (6 bases). Trimming pared 0 bases from V and 12 bases from J, leaving 12 bases between. CDR3 size: 13 residues. Germline assignment: CDR1 SEHNR and CDR2 FQNEAQ (reference sequence). The CDR3 nucleotides are TGTGCCAGCAGCTTAGCGCGGGGGCAGGGCCAGCATTTT. Translating it yields CASSLARGQGQHF.

This sequence joins TRBV6-2 or TRBV6-3 and TRBJ2-1; TRBD1 matches at 8 bases. The CDR3 covers 19 residues. CDR1 and CDR2 (germline): MNHEY, SVGEGT. With V trimmed by 2 bases and J by 3 bases, 15 bases remained unmatched. This chain's CDR3 is CASSYLFGTGTGVYNEQFF. The CDR3, as DNA: TGTGCCAGCAGTTACCTTTTTGGAACCGGGACAGGTGTCTACAATGAGCAGTTCTTC.

In this sample, this clone turned up a few times. The gene calls are TRBV9 and TRBJ2-5; D is uncertain. The CDR3 runs to 14 residues. Trimming took 5 bases from V and 4 from J, leaving 15 bases between them. Germline loops: CDR1 SGDLS, CDR2 YYNGEE. The CDR3 nucleotides are TGTGCCAGCAGTGCTGCCCTCGCGGTAGAGACCCAGTACTTC. Translating gives CASSAALAVETQYF.

The chain joins TRBV19 to TRBJ1-4; D gene ambiguous. The ends were cut back, 7 bases at V and 5 bases at J, with 11 bases in the middle. The CDR3 covers 13 residues. Germline CDR1 is LNHDA and CDR2 is SQIVND (reference sequence). The CDR3: CASNDEGNEKLFF. In DNA form, the CDR3 reads TGTGCCAGTAACGACGAGGGAAATGAAAAACTGTTTTTT.

This chain joins TRBV19 and TRBJ2-5; tentatively, D is TRBD1 (6 bases). The CDR3 is 13 amino acids. CDR1 LNHDA and CDR2 SQIVND come from the germline V gene (reference sequence). The germline V and J ends were trimmed by 5 bases and 4 bases, with 11 bases remaining between them. CDR3 sequence reads: CASSDGTRETQYF. CDR3 in DNA: TGTGCCAGTAGTGACGGGACAAGAGAGACCCAGTACTTC.

This clone occurred a few times. The V gene is TRBV5-1, the J gene TRBJ2-7; TRBD2 might be the D (5 bases). The CDR3 consists of 13 residues. Between the trimmed V and J ends, which lost 0 bases and 5 bases, there was a span of 9 bases. The germline V gene encodes CDR1 SGHRS and CDR2 YFSETQ. CDR3 amino acids: CASSLVPGNEQYF. In DNA form, the CDR3 reads TGCGCCAGCAGCTTGGTACCGGGGAACGAGCAGTACTTC. The full variable domain, rest sourced from reference TRBV5-1 and TRBJ2-7, is KAGVTQTPRYLIKTRGQQVTLSCSPISGHRSVSWYQQTPGQGLQFLFEYFSETQRNKGNFPGRFSGRQFSNSRSEMNVSTLELGDSALYLCASSLVPGNEQYFGPGTRLTVT.

The chain carries TRBV27 and TRBJ1-5; TRBD1 might be the D (5 bases). CDR3 length equals 17 residues. The ends were cut back, 2 bases at V and 3 bases at J, with 17 bases in the middle. Germline values: CDR1 MNHEY, CDR2 SMNVEV (reference sequence). The CDR3 protein is CASSLLTQGGINQPQHF. The CDR3 nucleotides read TGTGCCAGCAGTTTACTCACCCAGGGAGGGATCAATCAGCCCCAGCATTTT.

V and J are TRBV6-2 or TRBV6-3 and TRBJ1-2; D is possibly TRBD1 (5 bases). Germline V gene sequence: CDR1 MNHEY, CDR2 SVGEGT. V was pared by 5 bases and J by 3 bases, with 13 bases between. The CDR3 has 14 amino acids. The CDR3 DNA follows: TGTGCCAGCAGTGGGGCAGGCTCTCACTATGGCTACACCTTC. It specifies CASSGAGSHYGYTF.

The genes are TRBV30 and TRBJ1-2, with D tentatively TRBD1 (6 bases). This CDR3 is 9 amino acids long. CDR1 and CDR2 (germline): GTSNPN, SVGIG (reference sequence). CDR3 sequence reads: CARGTGYTF. The DNA of the CDR3 is TGTGCGAGGGGGACGGGCTACACCTTC. Supplemented by reference TRBV30 and TRBJ1-2, the full variable domain reads SQTIHQWPATLVQPVGSPLSLECTVEGTSNPNLYWYRQAAGRGLQLLFYSVGIGQISSEVPQNLSASRPQDRQFILSSKKLLLSDSGFYLCARGTGYTFGSGTRLTVV.

The table lists this clone with a few counts. The chain uses TRBV9 and TRBJ2-7; 10 bases map to TRBD2. This CDR3 has 16 residues. Germline CDR1 reads SGDLS; CDR2 reads YYNGEE. Germline trimming cut 0 bases from V and 4 bases from J; bases unmatched to any gene: 7. CDR3 region: CASSVGGSGRAYEQYF. CDR3 nucleotide sequence: TGTGCCAGCAGCGTAGGCGGCAGCGGGAGGGCGTACGAGCAGTACTTC.

The chain uses TRBV12-3 or TRBV12-4 and TRBJ1-6; D unclear. V gave up 5 bases and J gave up 8 bases, with 10 bases separating them. This CDR3 is built from 13 residues. CDR3 sequence reads: CASSTRTDSPLHF. In nucleotides, the CDR3 is TGTGCCAGCAGTACCCGGACTGATTCACCCCTCCACTTT.

This clone was seen many times. This chain connects TRBV4-1 to TRBJ1-5; D is perhaps TRBD1 (5 bases). With 0 bases removed from V and 7 bases from J, the gap between germline ends came to 13 bases. Per germline, CDR1 MGHRA and CDR2 YSYEKL. The CDR3 length is 15 residues. CDR3 loop: CASSQDPGRGQPQHF. The CDR3 DNA reads as TGCGCCAGCAGCCAAGATCCAGGTCGGGGGCAGCCCCAGCATTTT.

This rearrangement joins TRBV27 to TRBJ1-1, with TRBD1 matching 10 bases. The CDR3 has 15 residues. Germline CDR1 and CDR2: MNHEY and SMNVEV (reference sequence). V was pared by 6 bases and J by 0 bases, with 4 bases of the junction left unmatched. The DNA for the CDR3 is TGTGCCAGCAGACGGACAGGGGGGGTGAACACTGAAGCTTTCTTT. This codes for CASRRTGGVNTEAFF.

The chain has TRBV5-6 and TRBJ2-1; D possibly corresponds to TRBD2 (6 bases). CDR1 is SGHDT, CDR2 YYEEEE, per germline. Trimming pared 2 bases from V and 4 bases from J, leaving 13 bases between. This CDR3 has 15 residues. The CDR3 is CASSFRDLKYNEQFF. The CDR3 coding sequence is TGTGCCAGCAGCTTCCGGGACTTGAAGTACAATGAGCAGTTCTTC.

This clone has more than one count but fewer than ten. This sequence joins TRBV3-1 (or the pseudogene TRBV3-2) and TRBJ2-5, with TRBD2 matching over 7 bases. J was trimmed by 2 bases and V by 0 bases; bases with no gene match: 12. Germline-derived CDR1 and CDR2 are LGHDT and YNNKEL (reference sequence). CDR3 length: 18 residues. The CDR3 DNA sequence: TGTGCCAGCAGCCAAGAATCAGTTGGACTAGGCCTTCAAGAGACCCAGTACTTC. It yields the protein CASSQESVGLGLQETQYF.

This rearrangement joins TRBV9 to TRBJ1-1; TRBD1 matches 9 bases. The CDR3 contains 15 residues. The junction had 5 bases not matched to a gene; V was cut back by 3 bases and J by 2 bases. Per the germline V gene, CDR1 is SGDLS and CDR2 is YYNGEE. CDR3 in amino acids: CASSAGQGTNTEAFF. Written as DNA, the CDR3 is TGTGCCAGCAGCGCTGGACAGGGGACCAACACTGAAGCTTTCTTT.

The J gene is TRBJ2-7, the V gene TRBV5-6, with a possible D match to TRBD1 (6 bases). CDR1 is SGHDT and CDR2 is YYEEEE in the germline V gene. V dropped 0 bases and J dropped 4 bases, with 11 bases sitting between them. This CDR3 has 14 residues. This CDR3 reads CASSLGTVPYEQYF. The CDR3 nucleotides are TGTGCCAGCAGCTTGGGGACAGTTCCGTACGAGCAGTACTTC. The full variable domain, rest sourced from reference TRBV5-6 and TRBJ2-7, is DAGVTQSPTHLIKTRGQQVTLRCSPKSGHDTVSWYQQALGQGPQFIFQYYEEEERQRGNFPDRFSGHQFPNYSSELNVNALLLGDSALYLCASSLGTVPYEQYFGPGTRLTVT.

The gene calls are TRBV4-1 and TRBJ2-5; 12 nucleotides agree with TRBD2. CDR3 length equals 16 residues. From germline, CDR1 is MGHRA and CDR2 YSYEKL. Germline trimming cut 4 bases from V and 5 bases from J; bases unmatched to any gene: 8. CDR3 nucleotides: TGCGCCAGCAGCCCCGGACTAGCGGGGTTCGGGGAGACCCAGTACTTC. Translation gives CASSPGLAGFGETQYF.

This clone was seen a single time. The chain couples TRBV19 to TRBJ1-2, with a tentative D call TRBD1 (5 bases). The CDR3 loop spans 17 amino acids. Germline-derived CDR1 and CDR2 are LNHDA and SQIVND (reference sequence). V was trimmed by 1 base and J by 3 bases, leaving 18 bases between them. This CDR3 is CASSIAYPETDYYGYTF. In DNA, the CDR3 is TGTGCCAGTAGTATAGCGTATCCGGAGACAGACTACTATGGCTACACCTTC.

This chain connects TRBV24-1 to TRBJ1-6, with 8 nucleotides matching TRBD1. The V segment lost 9 bases and the J segment 2 bases; nucleotides outside the gene matches: 5. CDR3 length equals 15 residues. The germline CDR1 and CDR2 sequences are KGHDR and SFDVKD. The CDR3 coding sequence is TGTGCCACCGCAGGGGGACAGGCCTATAATTCACCCCTCCACTTT. It encodes CATAGGQAYNSPLHF.

The gene calls are TRBV19 and TRBJ2-1, with 8 bases that match TRBD2. The CDR3 is 16 amino acids. V shed 4 bases, J shed 5 bases, and the junction held 10 bases outside the gene matches. Germline V gene lookup returns CDR1 LNHDA and CDR2 SQIVND (reference sequence). The CDR3 loop is CASSTYRGGQHNEQFF. The CDR3 nucleotides read TGTGCCAGTAGTACCTACCGGGGGGGGCAGCACAATGAGCAGTTCTTC.

The gene calls are TRBV7-2 and TRBJ1-1; 11 bases map to TRBD1. Unmatched junction bases numbered 9, after V lost 5 bases and J lost 4 bases. The CDR3 contains 16 residues. Germline-derived CDR1 and CDR2 are SGHTA and FQGNSA. The DNA for the CDR3 is TGTGCCAGCAGCGCAAGGACAGGGGGCCGGGGCACTGAAGCTTTCTTT. Its translation is CASSARTGGRGTEAFF.